These 20 T cell receptor beta chains were sequenced from one sample in a study of cytomegalovirus exposure and HLA in healthy donors (dated by TCRdb to about 2017). Libraries were built with the immunoSEQ multiplex PCR assay. For the multiplex PCR, a mixture combining 60 forward primers for TCR Vbeta segments and 13 reverse primers for TCR Jbeta segments was used. Entries here come from immuneACCESS through TCRdb and include only in-frame sequences with V and J called. Some clones fail to appear in such tables; in the studies checked, an unresolved V gene covers under half of the shortfall, and the cause of the remainder is unknown. For this sample, the table gives about 200,000 clones. The ten largest clonotypes hold almost 6.5% of the sample. The specimen was PBMCs. Receptors were obtained from a man aged 25-45 years in good health and CMV-seronegative.

The V and J genes are TRBV7-8 and TRBJ1-3; D is unresolved. Germline CDR1 and CDR2: SGHVS and FQNEAQ. Trimming left V 7 bases short and J 8 bases short, with 18 bases between. This CDR3 spans 14 amino acids. The CDR3: CASTGAAGQDTIYF. CDR3 sequence (DNA): TGTGCCAGCACCGGTGCAGCGGGTCAGGACACCATATATTTT.

The V call is TRBV13, the J call TRBJ2-7; the D gene is possibly TRBD2 (5 bases). Trimming shortened V by 6 bases and J by 3 bases, and 15 bases separated the two germline ends. CDR1 is PRHDT and CDR2 is FYEKMQ in the germline V gene (reference sequence). This CDR3 spans 14 amino acids. The CDR3 DNA reads as TGTGCCAGCAGACGAGAAGGTCGGGACTACGAGCAGTACTTC. This encodes CASRREGRDYEQYF.

This chain uses TRBV10-1 with TRBJ1-6; 9 bases map to TRBD1. CDR3 size: 15 residues. V dropped 5 bases and J dropped 9; count of bases not matched to a gene: 8. Germline CDR1 and CDR2: WNHNN and SYGVQD (reference sequence). In DNA form, the CDR3 reads TGCGCCAGCAGTCCCGGACAGGGGTATTCTTCACCCCTCCACTTT. It encodes CASSPGQGYSSPLHF.

This chain connects TRBV5-4 to TRBJ2-7, with 8 bases aligning to TRBD2. The germline gives CDR1 SGHNT, CDR2 YYREEE (reference sequence). V dropped 6 bases and J dropped 2; count of bases not matched to a gene: 10. The CDR3 runs to 15 residues. CDR3: CASKAAGGSTYEQYF. CDR3 DNA: TGTGCCAGCAAAGCCGCGGGGGGCTCGACCTACGAGCAGTACTTC.

The rearrangement joins TRBV4-1 to TRBJ2-7, with 7 bases matching TRBD1. Germline assignment: CDR1 MGHRA and CDR2 YSYEKL. The CDR3 is 15 residues long. V trimming: 5 bases; J trimming: 3 bases; junction bases outside the gene matches: 10. The CDR3 DNA sequence: TGCGCCAGCAGCAAAAGCACGGACAGGCTCTACGAGCAGTACTTC. It specifies CASSKSTDRLYEQYF.

V gene TRBV19 combines with J gene TRBJ1-5; 9 bases fit TRBD1. Trimming at V came to 6 bases and at J to 9 bases, leaving 12 bases not matched to a gene. CDR3 length: 15 residues. Germline values: CDR1 LNHDA, CDR2 SQIVND (reference sequence). CDR3 sequence reads: CASRYDTGGSGPQHF. DNA for the CDR3: TGTGCCAGTAGATACGACACAGGGGGCTCGGGGCCCCAGCATTTT.

The chain recombines TRBV7-6 with TRBJ2-1, with TRBD2 identical over 15 bases. Germline CDR1 is SGHVS and CDR2 is FNYEAQ. V shed 5 bases, J shed 6 bases, and the junction held 2 bases outside the gene matches. This CDR3 has 15 residues. Here the CDR3 DNA reads TGTGCCAGCAGCCGGACTAGCGGGGGGGTCAATGAGCAGTTCTTC. Protein product: CASSRTSGGVNEQFF.

This chain connects TRBV28 to TRBJ2-3; 11 nucleotides align to TRBD2. CDR1 MDHEN and CDR2 SYDVKM come from the germline V gene. V lost 4 bases and J lost 0; bases outside the gene matches: 15. This CDR3 contains 20 residues. CDR3 coding DNA: TGTGCCAGCAGTTCCCCTAGCGGGGGGATCAACCTTTCTAGCACAGATACGCAGTATTTT. It yields the protein CASSSPSGGINLSSTDTQYF.

The chain employs TRBV4-2 and TRBJ2-1, with 8 bases aligning to TRBD2. The CDR3 is 15 amino acids. From germline, CDR1 is LGHNA and CDR2 YNFKEQ. Unmatched junction bases numbered 13, after V lost 8 bases and J lost 7 bases. The CDR3: CASGAGAGGPNEQFF. The CDR3 DNA sequence: TGTGCCAGCGGGGCCGGGGCGGGAGGCCCAAATGAGCAGTTCTTC.

The rearrangement uses TRBV13 and TRBJ1-1; D not certain. The CDR3 runs 12 residues. The V and J ends lost 4 bases and 7 bases respectively, with 10 bases between them. Germline V gene data show CDR1 as PRHDT and CDR2 as FYEKMQ (reference sequence). CDR3 residues: CASSSRGVEAFF. In DNA form, the CDR3 reads TGTGCCAGCAGCTCCCGGGGAGTTGAAGCTTTCTTT.

The J gene is TRBJ2-5, the V gene TRBV4-3, with D tentatively TRBD2 (6 bases). The DNA end is more similar to TRBJ2-7, so the J call may be wrong. From germline, CDR1 is LGHNA and CDR2 YSLEER. CDR3 length: 16 residues. CDR3 in DNA: TGCGCCAGCAGCCAAGATTTGAAGGGACTTACCTACGAGCAGTACTTC. It specifies CASSQDLKGLTYEQYF.

This sequence joins TRBV30 and TRBJ2-7; tentatively, D is TRBD2 (7 bases). CDR1 GTSNPN and CDR2 SVGIG come from the germline V gene (reference sequence). CDR3 size: 15 residues. V was cut by 4 bases and J by 3 bases, with 19 bases left in between. CDR3 loop: CAWIPPGGRDYEQYF. The CDR3 coding sequence is TGTGCCTGGATCCCTCCGGGGGGCCGGGACTACGAGCAGTACTTC.

The V call is TRBV2, the J call TRBJ2-3, with 8 bases fitting TRBD2. CDR1 is SNHLY, CDR2 FYNNEI, per germline. V lost 5 bases and J lost 7; bases outside the gene matches: 5. The CDR3 runs 13 residues. CDR3 region: CASSNSGIYTQYF. DNA of the CDR3: TGTGCCAGCAGTAATAGCGGGATATATACGCAGTATTTT. Combining the CDR3 with reference TRBV2 and TRBJ2-3 gives the whole variable domain EPEVTQTPSHQVTQMGQEVILRCVPISNHLYFYWYRQILGQKVEFLVSFYNNEISEKSEIFDDQFSVERPDGSNFTLKIRSTKLEDSAMYFCASSNSGIYTQYFGPGTRLTVL.

The J gene is TRBJ2-1, the V gene TRBV7-3, with 13 bases fitting TRBD2. Germline CDR1 reads SGHTA; CDR2 reads FQGTGA. V shed 4 bases and J 8 bases; nucleotides not matched to a gene: 5. The CDR3 has 15 residues. Here the CDR3 reads CASSSGTSGKDEQFF. The CDR3 coding sequence is TGTGCCAGCAGCTCCGGGACTAGCGGGAAAGATGAGCAGTTCTTC.

The chain joins TRBV7-9 to TRBJ1-2, with D maybe TRBD1 (6 bases). CDR3 length equals 14 residues. Trimming removed 0 bases at V and 4 bases at J, with 9 bases between. Germline lookup yields CDR1 SEHNR and CDR2 FQNEAQ (reference sequence). CDR3 sequence reads: CASSLAGQGYGYTF. The CDR3 DNA follows: TGTGCCAGCAGCTTAGCGGGACAAGGCTATGGCTACACCTTC.

The chain couples TRBV7-6 to TRBJ2-3; 8 positions match TRBD2. This CDR3 spans 15 amino acids. The germline gives CDR1 SGHVS, CDR2 FNYEAQ. Germline trimming cut 5 bases from V and 0 bases from J; bases unmatched to any gene: 4. CDR3 loop: CASSRGGGSTDTQYF. CDR3 sequence (DNA): TGTGCCAGCAGCCGGGGCGGGGGGAGCACAGATACGCAGTATTTT.

The chain has TRBV7-3 and TRBJ2-7, with 16 bases fitting TRBD2. The trim removed 5 bases at V and 7 bases at J, leaving 5 bases unmatched. CDR3 length: 15 residues. Germline CDR1 is SGHTA and CDR2 is FQGTGA. The CDR3 is CASSAGTSGRAEQYF. In DNA, the CDR3 is TGTGCCAGCAGCGCCGGGACTAGCGGGAGGGCAGAGCAGTACTTC.

The rearrangement joins TRBV7-9 to TRBJ2-2, with 8 bases aligning to TRBD1. The CDR3 is made up of 16 amino acids. The V and J ends lost 9 bases and 1 base, in that order; junction bases with no gene match: 10. In germline, CDR1 is SEHNR, CDR2 FQNEAQ (reference sequence). The CDR3: CARGQGSGLNTGELFF. The CDR3 nucleotides are TGTGCCAGAGGACAGGGTTCGGGGCTGAACACCGGGGAGCTGTTTTTT.

The V call is TRBV6-5, the J call TRBJ1-6; perhaps TRBD1 as D (5 bases). This CDR3 comprises 15 residues. In germline, CDR1 is MNHEY, CDR2 SVGAGI. Deletions cut 10 bases from V and 1 base from J, with 14 bases between. The CDR3 region is CATLRGESYNSPLHF. In nucleotides, the CDR3 is TGTGCCACATTGCGGGGGGAGTCCTATAATTCACCCCTCCACTTT.

Worth noting for this clone: The conserved phenylalanine or tryptophan normally closing the CDR3 is absent here, so this likely arose from a read error. The V and J genes are TRBV5-4 and TRBJ1-2; TRBD1 agrees at 10 bases. The V gene's germline CDR1 is SGHNT and CDR2 YYREEE (reference sequence). V lost 0 bases and J lost 2; bases outside the gene matches: 7. The CDR3 spans 17 residues. The CDR3 coding sequence is TGTGCCAGCAGCTTGGTGGACAGGGGGGCCGAAAACTATGGCTACACCCTC. Residues: CASSLVDRGAENYGYTL.